The 2 T cell receptor beta chains presented below share a single source sample, sequenced in a study of shared clonotypes between healthy human individuals. Measured with immunoSEQ multiplex PCR; TCRdb has only the in-frame clones, and not every one. The table has around 1.9 million clones, around 95% seen once. CD45RO-negative, CCR7-positively selected cells formed the naive CD8 fraction, excluding terminally differentiated effector memory CD45RA+ cells. The sample comprised naive CD8+ T cells from PBMCs. These receptors were taken from a man between 18 and 29 years old in good health. Some clones in this sample may be carry-over from other donors' samples.

The V gene is TRBV10-1, the J gene TRBJ2-1; TRBD2 matches 9 bases. Germline V gene sequence: CDR1 WNHNN, CDR2 SYGVQD (reference sequence). The CDR3 totals 16 residues. J lost 3 bases, V lost 8 bases, and 11 bases had no gene match. The DNA of the CDR3 is TGCGCCAGCGGGGGTGATAGCGGGAGCAACTACAATGAGCAGTTCTTC. Protein sequence: CASGGDSGSNYNEQFF.

The CDR3 nucleotides read TGTGCCAGCAGACCGACAGGCCCCCGGGGCACCGGGGAGCTGTTTTTT. Protein sequence: CASRPTGPRGTGELFF. The rearrangement uses TRBV27 and TRBJ2-2; the D gene is possibly TRBD1 (6 bases). This CDR3 is 16 amino acids long. CDR1 and CDR2 (germline): MNHEY, SMNVEV (reference sequence). Trimming cost V 6 bases and J 4 bases, with 18 bases left between them.